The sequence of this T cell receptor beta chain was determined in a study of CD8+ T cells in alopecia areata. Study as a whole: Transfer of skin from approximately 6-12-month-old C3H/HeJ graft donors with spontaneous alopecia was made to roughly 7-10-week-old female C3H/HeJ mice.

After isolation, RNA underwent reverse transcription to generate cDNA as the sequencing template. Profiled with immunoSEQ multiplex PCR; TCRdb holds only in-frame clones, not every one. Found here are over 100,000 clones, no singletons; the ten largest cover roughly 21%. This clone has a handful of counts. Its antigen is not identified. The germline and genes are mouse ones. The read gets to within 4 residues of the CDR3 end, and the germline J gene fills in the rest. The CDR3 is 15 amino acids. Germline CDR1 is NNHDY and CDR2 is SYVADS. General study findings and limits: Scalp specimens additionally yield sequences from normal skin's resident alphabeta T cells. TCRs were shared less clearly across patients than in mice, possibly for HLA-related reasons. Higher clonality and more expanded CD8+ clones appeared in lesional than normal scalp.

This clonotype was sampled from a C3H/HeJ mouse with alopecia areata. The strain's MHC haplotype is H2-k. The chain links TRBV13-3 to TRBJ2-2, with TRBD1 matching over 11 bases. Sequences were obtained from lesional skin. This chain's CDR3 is CASSDPGQGDGQLYF. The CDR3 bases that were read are TGTGCCAGCAGTGATCCGGGACAGGGGGACGGG.